These T cell receptor beta chains were read from a single sample in a study of siplizumab effects on memory and regulatory T cells. Sequenced by immunoSEQ multiplex PCR; TCRdb stores in-frame clones only, minus some. The profile shows approximately 100,000 clones, around 92% of them singletons. Sequencing input: Tregs sorted from blood. The receptor set was obtained from a human donor in good health. CDR3s include the opening cysteine and the closing phenylalanine or tryptophan. A D gene is named only where the DNA matches it firmly.

v_call,j_call,d_call,cdr3_aa
TRBV10-3,TRBJ2-3,TRBD2,CAISGTSGYSTDTQYF
TRBV12-5,TRBJ1-2,NA,CASGRNYGYTF
TRBV11-2,TRBJ1-1,NA,CASSLDWRVNTEAFF
TRBV19,TRBJ2-1,NA,CASRPIEHNEQFF
TRBV27,TRBJ1-1,NA,CASSSQGRGTEAFF
TRBV6-5,TRBJ2-7,NA,CASTRTGSSYEQYF
TRBV6-9,TRBJ1-1,TRBD1,CASRRDTGATEAFF
TRBV7-2,TRBJ2-5,NA,CASSWGGVGETQYF
TRBV5-1,TRBJ2-3,TRBD2,CASSSGSGSLDTQYF
TRBV9,TRBJ2-2,NA,CASSSPNTGELFF
TRBV6-5,TRBJ1-1,TRBD1,CASSYEGATEAFF
TRBV10-2,TRBJ2-1,NA,CASSQASYNEQFF
TRBV11-1,TRBJ2-5,TRBD2,CASSLTSGNGETQYF
TRBV9,TRBJ1-1,NA,CASSGQQWAGEAFF
TRBV30,TRBJ1-2,NA,CAWTGGTVFHGYTF
TRBV6-1,TRBJ2-7,TRBD2,CASSPRLAVTYEQYF
TRBV5-1,TRBJ2-3,NA,CASSLVDSTDTQYF
TRBV7-3,TRBJ2-2,NA,CASSLMTGELFF
TRBV19,TRBJ2-5,TRBD2,CASSAGTSGKETQYF